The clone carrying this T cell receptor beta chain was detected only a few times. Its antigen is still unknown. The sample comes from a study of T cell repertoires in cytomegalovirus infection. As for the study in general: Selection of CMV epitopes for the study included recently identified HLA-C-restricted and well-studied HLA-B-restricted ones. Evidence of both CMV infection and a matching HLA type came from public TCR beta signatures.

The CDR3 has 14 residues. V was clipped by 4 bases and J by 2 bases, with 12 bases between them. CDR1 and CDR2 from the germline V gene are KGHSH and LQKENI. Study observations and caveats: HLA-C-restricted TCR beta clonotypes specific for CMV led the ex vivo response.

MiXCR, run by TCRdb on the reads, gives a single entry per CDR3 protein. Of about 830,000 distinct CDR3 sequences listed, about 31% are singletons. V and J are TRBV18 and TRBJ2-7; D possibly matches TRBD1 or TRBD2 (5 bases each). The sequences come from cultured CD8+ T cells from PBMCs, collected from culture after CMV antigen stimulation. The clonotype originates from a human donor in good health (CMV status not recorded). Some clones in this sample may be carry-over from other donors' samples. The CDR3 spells CASSRGVGAYEQYV. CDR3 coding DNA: TGTGCCAGCTCACGCGGAGTGGGGGCCTACGAGCAGTACGTC.